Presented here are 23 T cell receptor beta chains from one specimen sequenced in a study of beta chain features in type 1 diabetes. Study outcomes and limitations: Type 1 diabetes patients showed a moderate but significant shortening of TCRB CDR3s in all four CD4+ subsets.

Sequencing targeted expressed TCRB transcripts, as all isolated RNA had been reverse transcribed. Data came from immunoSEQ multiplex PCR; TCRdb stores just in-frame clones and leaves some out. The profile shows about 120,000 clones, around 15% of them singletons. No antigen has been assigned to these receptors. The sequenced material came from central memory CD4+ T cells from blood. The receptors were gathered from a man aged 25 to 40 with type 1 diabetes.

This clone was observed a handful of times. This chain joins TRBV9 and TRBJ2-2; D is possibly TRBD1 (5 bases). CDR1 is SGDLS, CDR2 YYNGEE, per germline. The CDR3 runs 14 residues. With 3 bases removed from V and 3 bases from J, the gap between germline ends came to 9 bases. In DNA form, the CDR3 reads TGTGCCAGCAGCGGCCAGGGCGACACCGGGGAGCTGTTTTTT. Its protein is CASSGQGDTGELFF.

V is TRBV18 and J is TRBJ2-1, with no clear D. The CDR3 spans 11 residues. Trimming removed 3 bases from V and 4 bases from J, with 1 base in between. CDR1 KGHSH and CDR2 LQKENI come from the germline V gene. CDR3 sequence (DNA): TGTGCCAGCTCACCGTACAATGAGCAGTTCTTC. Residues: CASSPYNEQFF.

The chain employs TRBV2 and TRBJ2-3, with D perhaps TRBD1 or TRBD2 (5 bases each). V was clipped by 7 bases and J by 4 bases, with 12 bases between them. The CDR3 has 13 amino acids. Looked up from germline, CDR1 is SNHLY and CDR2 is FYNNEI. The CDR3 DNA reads TGTGCCAGCAAGAGGGGCCACCCAGATACGCAGTATTTT. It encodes CASKRGHPDTQYF.

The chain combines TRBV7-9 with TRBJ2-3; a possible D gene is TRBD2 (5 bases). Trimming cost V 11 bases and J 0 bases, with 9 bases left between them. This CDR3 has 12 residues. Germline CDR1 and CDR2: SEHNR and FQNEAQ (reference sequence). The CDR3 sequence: CAGSQSTDTQYF. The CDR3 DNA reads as TGTGCCGGGAGCCAGAGCACAGATACGCAGTATTTT.

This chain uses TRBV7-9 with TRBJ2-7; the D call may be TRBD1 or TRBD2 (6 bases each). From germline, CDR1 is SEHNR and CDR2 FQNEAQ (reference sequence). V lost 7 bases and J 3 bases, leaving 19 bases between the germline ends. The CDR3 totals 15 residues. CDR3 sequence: CASTPGGRTLYEQYF. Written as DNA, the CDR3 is TGTGCCAGCACCCCTGGGGGGCGGACCCTCTACGAGCAGTACTTC.

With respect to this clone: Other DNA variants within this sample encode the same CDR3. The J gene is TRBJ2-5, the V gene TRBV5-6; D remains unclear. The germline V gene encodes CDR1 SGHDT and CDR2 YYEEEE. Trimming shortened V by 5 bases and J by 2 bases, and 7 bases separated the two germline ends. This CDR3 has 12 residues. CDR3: CASSGPQETQYF. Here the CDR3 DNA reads TGTGCCAGCAGTGGACCTCAAGAGACCCAGTACTTC.

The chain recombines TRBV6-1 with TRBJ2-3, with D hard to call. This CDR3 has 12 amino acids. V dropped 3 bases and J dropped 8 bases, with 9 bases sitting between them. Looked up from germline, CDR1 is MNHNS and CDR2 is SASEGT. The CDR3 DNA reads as TGTGCCAGCAGTGATCTAAGGCGTACGCAGTATTTT. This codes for CASSDLRRTQYF.

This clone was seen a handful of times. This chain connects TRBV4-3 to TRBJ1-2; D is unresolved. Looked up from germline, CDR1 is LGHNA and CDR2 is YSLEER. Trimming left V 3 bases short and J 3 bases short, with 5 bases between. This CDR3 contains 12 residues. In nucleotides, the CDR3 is TGCGCCAGCAGCCAGGGAGACTATGGCTACACCTTC. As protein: CASSQGDYGYTF.

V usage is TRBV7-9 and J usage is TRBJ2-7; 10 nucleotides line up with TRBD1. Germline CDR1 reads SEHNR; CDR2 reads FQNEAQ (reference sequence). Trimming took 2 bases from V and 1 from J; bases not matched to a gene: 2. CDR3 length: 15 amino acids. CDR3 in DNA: TGTGCCAGCAGCTTAATGGGACAGGGGTCCTACGAGCAGTACTTC. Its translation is CASSLMGQGSYEQYF.

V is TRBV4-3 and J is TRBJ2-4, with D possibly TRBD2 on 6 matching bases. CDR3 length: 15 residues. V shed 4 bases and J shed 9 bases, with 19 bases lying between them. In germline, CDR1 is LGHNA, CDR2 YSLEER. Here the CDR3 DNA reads TGCGCCAGCAGCCCCGGGACTTTGGGATGGGGCATTCAGTACTTC. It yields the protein CASSPGTLGWGIQYF.

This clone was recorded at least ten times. The CDR3 is CASSATGGWGSPLHF. CDR3 in DNA: TGTGCCAGCAGCGCCACAGGGGGCTGGGGATCACCCCTCCACTTT. This chain joins TRBV9 and TRBJ1-6; TRBD1 agrees at 9 bases. This CDR3 spans 15 amino acids. V gave up 3 bases and J gave up 10 bases; unmatched junction bases: 8. CDR1 and CDR2 (germline): SGDLS, YYNGEE.

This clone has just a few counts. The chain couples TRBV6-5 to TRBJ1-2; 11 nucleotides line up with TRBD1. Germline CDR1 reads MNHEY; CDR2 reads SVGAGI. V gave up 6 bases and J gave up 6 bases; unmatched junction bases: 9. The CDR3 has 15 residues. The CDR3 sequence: CASRPWTGGADGYTF. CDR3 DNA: TGTGCCAGCAGACCCTGGACAGGGGGCGCAGATGGCTACACCTTC.

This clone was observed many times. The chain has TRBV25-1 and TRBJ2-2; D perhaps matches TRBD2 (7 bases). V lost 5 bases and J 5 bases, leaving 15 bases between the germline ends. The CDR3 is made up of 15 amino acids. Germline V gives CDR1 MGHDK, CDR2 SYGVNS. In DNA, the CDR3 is TGTGCCAGCAGTAATGGCGGGGGCATGACCGGGGAGCTGTTTTTT. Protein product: CASSNGGGMTGELFF. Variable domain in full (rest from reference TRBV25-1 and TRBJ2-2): EADIYQTPRYLVIGTGKKITLECSQTMGHDKMYWYQQDPGMELHLIHYSYGVNSTEKGDLSSESTVSRIRTEHFPLTLESARPSHTSQYLCASSNGGGMTGELFFGEGSRLTVL.

The CDR3 sequence is CASPKPPGEGLEPQHF. DNA of the CDR3: TGTGCCAGCCCCAAGCCCCCAGGGGAGGGCTTGGAGCCCCAGCATTTT. This sequence joins TRBV9 and TRBJ1-5, with D maybe TRBD1 (6 bases). The V end was cut by 7 bases, the J end by 8 bases, with 25 bases between. The CDR3 contains 16 residues. CDR1 SGDLS and CDR2 YYNGEE come from the germline V gene.

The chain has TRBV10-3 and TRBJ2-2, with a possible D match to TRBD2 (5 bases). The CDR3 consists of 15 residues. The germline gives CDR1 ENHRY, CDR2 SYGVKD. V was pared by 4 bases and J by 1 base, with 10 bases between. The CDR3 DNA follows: TGTGCCATCAGTGGAGGGCACCTGAACACCGGGGAGCTGTTTTTT. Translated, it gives CAISGGHLNTGELFF.

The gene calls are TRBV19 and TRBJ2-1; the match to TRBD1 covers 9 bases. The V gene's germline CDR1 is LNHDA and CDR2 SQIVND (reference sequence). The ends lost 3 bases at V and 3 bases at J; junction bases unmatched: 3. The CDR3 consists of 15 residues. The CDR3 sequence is CASSMGTGIYNEQFF. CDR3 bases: TGTGCCAGTAGTATGGGGACAGGGATCTACAATGAGCAGTTCTTC.

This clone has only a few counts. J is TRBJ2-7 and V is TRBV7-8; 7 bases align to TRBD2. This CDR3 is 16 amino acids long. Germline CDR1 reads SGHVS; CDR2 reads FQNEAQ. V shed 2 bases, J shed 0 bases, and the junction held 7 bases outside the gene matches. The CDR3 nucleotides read TGTGCCAGCAGCTTATCAGCCGGGGAGGGCTCCTACGAGCAGTACTTC. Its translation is CASSLSAGEGSYEQYF.

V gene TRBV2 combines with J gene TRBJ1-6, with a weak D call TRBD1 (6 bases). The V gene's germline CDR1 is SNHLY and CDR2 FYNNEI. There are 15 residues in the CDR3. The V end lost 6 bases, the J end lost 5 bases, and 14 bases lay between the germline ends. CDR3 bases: TGTGCCAGCAGCTACGAGACAGGCGATAATTCACCCCTCCACTTT. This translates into CASSYETGDNSPLHF.

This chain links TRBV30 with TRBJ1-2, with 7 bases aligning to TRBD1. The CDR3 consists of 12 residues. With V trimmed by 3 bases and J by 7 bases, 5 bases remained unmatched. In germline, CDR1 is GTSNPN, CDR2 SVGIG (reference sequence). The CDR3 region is CAWSGTVTGYTF. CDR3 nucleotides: TGTGCCTGGAGCGGGACAGTTACTGGCTACACCTTC.

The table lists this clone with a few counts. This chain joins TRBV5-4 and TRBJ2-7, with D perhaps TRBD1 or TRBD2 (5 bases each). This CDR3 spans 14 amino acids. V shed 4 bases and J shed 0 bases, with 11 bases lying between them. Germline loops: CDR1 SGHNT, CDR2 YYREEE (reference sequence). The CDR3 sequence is CASSGGLSSYEQYF. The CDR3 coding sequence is TGTGCCAGCAGCGGGGGATTAAGCTCCTACGAGCAGTACTTC.

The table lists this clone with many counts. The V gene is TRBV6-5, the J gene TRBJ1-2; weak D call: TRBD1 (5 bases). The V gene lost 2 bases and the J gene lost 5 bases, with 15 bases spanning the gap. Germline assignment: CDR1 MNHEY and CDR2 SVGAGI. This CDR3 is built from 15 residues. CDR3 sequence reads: CASSYGSGNSYGYTF. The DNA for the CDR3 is TGTGCCAGCAGTTACGGGTCAGGGAACTCATATGGCTACACCTTC.

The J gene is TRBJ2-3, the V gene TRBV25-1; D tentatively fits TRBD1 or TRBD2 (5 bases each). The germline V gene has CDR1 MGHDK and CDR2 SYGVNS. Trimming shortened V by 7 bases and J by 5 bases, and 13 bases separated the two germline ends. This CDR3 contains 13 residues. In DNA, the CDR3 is TGTGCCAGCAATAGGGACGAGGTAGATACGCAGTATTTT. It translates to CASNRDEVDTQYF.

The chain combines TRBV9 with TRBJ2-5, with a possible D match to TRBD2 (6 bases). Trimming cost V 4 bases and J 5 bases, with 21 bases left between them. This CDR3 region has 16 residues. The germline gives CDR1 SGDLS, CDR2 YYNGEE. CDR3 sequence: CASSRVGGQGRETQYF. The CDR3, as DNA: TGTGCCAGCAGCCGGGTCGGAGGGCAGGGCAGGGAGACCCAGTACTTC.